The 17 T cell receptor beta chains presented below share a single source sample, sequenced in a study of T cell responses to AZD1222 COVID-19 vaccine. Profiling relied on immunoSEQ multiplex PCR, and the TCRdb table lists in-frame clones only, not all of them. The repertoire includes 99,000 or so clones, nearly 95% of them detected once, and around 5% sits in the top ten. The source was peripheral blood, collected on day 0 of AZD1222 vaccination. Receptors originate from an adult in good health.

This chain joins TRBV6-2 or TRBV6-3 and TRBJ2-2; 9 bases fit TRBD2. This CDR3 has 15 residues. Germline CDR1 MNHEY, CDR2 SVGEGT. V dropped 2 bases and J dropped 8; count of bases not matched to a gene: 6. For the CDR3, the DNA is TGTGCCAGCAGTTACCTGAGCGGGAGGATGGGGGAGCTGTTTTTT. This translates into CASSYLSGRMGELFF.

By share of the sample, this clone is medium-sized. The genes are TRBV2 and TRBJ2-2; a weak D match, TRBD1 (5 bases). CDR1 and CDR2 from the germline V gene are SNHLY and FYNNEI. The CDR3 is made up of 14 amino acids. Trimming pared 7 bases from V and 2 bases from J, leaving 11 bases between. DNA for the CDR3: TGTGCCAGCACGTTGGGGCCTAACACCGGGGAGCTGTTTTTT. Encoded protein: CASTLGPNTGELFF.

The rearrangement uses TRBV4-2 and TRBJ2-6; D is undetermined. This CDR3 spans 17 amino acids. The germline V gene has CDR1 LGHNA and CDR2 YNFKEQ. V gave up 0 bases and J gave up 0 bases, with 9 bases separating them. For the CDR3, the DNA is TGTGCCAGCAGCCAAGATGGTGCCTCCTCTGGGGCCAACGTCCTGACTTTC. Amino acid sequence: CASSQDGASSGANVLTF.

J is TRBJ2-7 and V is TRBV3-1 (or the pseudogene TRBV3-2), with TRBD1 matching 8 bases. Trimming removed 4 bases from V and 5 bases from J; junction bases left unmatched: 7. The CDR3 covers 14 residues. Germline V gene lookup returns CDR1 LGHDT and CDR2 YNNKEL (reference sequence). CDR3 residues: CASSPVWTGHEQYF. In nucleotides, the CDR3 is TGTGCCAGCAGCCCAGTTTGGACAGGGCACGAGCAGTACTTC.

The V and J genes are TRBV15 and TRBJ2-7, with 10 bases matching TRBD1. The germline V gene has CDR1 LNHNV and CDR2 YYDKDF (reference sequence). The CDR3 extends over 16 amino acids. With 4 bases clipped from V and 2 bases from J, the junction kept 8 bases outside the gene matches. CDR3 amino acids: CATSKETGGGPYEQYF. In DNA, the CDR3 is TGTGCCACCAGCAAAGAGACAGGGGGCGGTCCCTACGAGCAGTACTTC.

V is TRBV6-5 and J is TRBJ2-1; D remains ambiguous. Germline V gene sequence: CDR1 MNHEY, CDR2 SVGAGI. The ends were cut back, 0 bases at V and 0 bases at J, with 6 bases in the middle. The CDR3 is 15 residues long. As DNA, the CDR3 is TGTGCCAGCAGTTACTCGCGGAGCTCCTACAATGAGCAGTTCTTC. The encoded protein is CASSYSRSSYNEQFF.

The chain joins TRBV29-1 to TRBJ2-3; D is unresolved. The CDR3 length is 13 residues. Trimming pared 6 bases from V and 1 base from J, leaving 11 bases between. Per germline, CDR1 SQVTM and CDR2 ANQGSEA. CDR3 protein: CSVIKGGTDTQYF. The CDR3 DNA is TGCAGCGTAATCAAAGGAGGCACAGATACGCAGTATTTT.

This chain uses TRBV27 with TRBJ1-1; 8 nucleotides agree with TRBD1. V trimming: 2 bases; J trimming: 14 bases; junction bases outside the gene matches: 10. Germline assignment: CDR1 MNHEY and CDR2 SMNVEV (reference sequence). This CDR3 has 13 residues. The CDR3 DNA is TGTGCCAGCAGTTTAAATATCGAGCAGGGGGCATTCTTT. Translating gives CASSLNIEQGAFF.

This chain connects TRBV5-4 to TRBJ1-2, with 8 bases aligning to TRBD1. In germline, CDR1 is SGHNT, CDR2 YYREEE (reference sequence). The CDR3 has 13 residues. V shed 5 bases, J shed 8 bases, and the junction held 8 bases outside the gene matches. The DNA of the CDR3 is TGTGCCAGCAGGCGGCCAGGGGGCGGGGGCTACACCTTC. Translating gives CASRRPGGGGYTF.

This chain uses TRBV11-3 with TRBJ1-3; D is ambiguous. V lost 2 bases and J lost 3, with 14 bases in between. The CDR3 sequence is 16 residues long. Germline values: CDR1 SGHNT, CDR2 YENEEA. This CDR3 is CASSLKAGGRGNTIYF. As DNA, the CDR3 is TGTGCCAGCAGCTTAAAGGCCGGCGGGCGTGGAAACACCATATATTTT.

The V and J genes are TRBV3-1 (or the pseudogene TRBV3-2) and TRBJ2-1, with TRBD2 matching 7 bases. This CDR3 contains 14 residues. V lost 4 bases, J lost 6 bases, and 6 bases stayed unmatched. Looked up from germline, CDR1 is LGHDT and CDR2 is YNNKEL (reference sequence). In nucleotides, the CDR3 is TGTGCCAGCAGCCTCCTGGGACTAATCAATGAGCAGTTCTTC. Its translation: CASSLLGLINEQFF.

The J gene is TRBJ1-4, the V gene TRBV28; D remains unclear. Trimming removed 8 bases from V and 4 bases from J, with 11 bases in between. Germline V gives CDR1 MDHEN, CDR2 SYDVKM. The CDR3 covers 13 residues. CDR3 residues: CASCKGFNEKLFF. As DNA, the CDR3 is TGTGCCAGCTGCAAAGGGTTTAATGAAAAACTGTTTTTT.

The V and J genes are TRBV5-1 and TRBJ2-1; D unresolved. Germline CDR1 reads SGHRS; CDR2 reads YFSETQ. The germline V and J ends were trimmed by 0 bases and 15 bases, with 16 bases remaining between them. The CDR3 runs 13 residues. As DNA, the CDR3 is TGCGCCAGCAGCTTGGCGGAAGGTAGAACGTGGTTCTTC. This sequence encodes CASSLAEGRTWFF.

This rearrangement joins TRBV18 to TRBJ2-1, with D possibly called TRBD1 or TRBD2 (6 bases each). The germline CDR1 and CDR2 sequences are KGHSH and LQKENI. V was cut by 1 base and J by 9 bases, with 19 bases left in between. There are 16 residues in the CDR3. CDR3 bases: TGTGCCAGCTCACCACTCGGGCGGGGTCAGGGGAGTGAGCAGTTCTTC. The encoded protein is CASSPLGRGQGSEQFF.

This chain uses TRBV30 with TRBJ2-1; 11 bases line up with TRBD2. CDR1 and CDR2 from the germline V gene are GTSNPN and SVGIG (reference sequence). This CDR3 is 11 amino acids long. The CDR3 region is CARGLAVEQFF. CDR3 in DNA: TGTGCAAGGGGACTAGCGGTTGAGCAGTTCTTC.

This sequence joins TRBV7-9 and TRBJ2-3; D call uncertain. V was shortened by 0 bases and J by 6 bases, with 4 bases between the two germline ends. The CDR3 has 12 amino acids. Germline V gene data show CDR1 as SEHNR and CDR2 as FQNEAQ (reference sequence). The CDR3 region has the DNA TGTGCCAGCAGCTTAGCGCGGGATACGCAGTATTTT. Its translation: CASSLARDTQYF.

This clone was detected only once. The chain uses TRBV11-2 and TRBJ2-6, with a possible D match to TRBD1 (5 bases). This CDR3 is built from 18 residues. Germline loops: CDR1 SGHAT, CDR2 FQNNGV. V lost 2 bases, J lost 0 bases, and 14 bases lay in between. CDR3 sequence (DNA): TGTGCCAGCAGCTTAAAACCAGGGTCGGGCTCTGGGGCCAACGTCCTGACTTTC. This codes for CASSLKPGSGSGANVLTF.